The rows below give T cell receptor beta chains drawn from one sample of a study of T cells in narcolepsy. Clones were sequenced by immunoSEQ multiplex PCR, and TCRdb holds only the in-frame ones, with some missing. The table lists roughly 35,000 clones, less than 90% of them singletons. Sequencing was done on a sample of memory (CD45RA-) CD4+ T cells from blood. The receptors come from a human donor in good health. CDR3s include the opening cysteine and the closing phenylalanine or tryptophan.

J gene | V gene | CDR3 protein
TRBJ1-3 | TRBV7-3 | CASSLSSGNTIYF
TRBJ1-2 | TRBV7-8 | CASSLTGDYGYTF
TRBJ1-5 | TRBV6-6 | CASSRTDSNQPQHF
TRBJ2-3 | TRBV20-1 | CSATGEGQYF
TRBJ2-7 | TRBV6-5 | CASTTNIGRNEQYF
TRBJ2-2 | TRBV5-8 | CASSSRDTGELFF
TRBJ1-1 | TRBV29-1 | CSVERTGGMPFF
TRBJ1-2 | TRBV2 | CASSVEKGGGYGYTF
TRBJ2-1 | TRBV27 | CASSPDRAFGVEQFF
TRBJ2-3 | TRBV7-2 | CASSSGQDTDTQYF
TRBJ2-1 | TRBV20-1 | CSASLKNEQFF
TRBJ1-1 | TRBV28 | CASNYRDGEAFF
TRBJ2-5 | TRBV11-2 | CASSLWQGRETQYF
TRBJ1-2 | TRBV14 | CASSQGGVVYGYTF
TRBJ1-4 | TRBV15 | CATSRGEGENNNEKLFF
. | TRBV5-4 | CASRLTGTRTGEQYF
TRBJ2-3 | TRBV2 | CATSERRSTDTQYF